Ten or more counts support the clone carrying this T cell receptor (beta chain). The antigen is unknown. As the template, RNA transcripts were used to amplify TCR beta CDR3 regions. A first-round RT-PCR used HTBI primers, followed by a second-round multiplex PCR. TCRdb redid the calling of the multiplex PCR reads with MiXCR, one entry per CDR3 protein. The table has about 400,000 distinct CDR3 sequences, approximately 20% seen once. The data were obtained in a study of Graves' ophthalmopathy and Graves' hyperthyroidism. Ophthalmopathy cases showed moderate-to-severe activity, scoring CAS ≥3 and NOSPECS ≥4, with duration under 3 months. V dropped 4 bases and J dropped 1; count of bases not matched to a gene: 8. The CDR3 extends over 16 amino acids. Germline CDR1 reads MDHEN; CDR2 reads SYDVKM. Overall study results and limits: Most thyroid-expanded clonotypes exceeding 0.001 frequency were also found in blood.

The sequence came from a woman younger than 30 with Graves' ophthalmopathy. Source material: peripheral blood. The chain links TRBV28 to TRBJ2-5; TRBD1 agrees at 8 bases. The CDR3 bases are TGTGCCAGCAGTTCCGCAGGGACAGGAGGCCAAGAGACCCAGTACTTC. It encodes CASSSAGTGGQETQYF.